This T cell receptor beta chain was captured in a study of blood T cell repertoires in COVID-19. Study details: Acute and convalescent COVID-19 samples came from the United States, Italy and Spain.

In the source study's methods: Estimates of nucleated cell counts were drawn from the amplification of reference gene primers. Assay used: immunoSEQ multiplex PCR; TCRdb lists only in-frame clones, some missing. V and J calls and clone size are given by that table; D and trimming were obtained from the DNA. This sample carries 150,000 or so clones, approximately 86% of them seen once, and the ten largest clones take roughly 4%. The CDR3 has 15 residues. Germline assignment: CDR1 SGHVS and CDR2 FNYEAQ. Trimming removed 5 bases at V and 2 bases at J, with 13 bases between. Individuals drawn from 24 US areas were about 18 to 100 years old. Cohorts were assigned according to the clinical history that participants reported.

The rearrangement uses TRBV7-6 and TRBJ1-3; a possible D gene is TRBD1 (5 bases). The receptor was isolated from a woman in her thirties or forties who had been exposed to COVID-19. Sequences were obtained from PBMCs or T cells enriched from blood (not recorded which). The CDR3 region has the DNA TGTGCCAGCAGCAGCCCGACAGAGACTGGAAACACCATATATTTT. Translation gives CASSSPTETGNTIYF.